This T cell receptor (beta chain) came from a study of identical twins. Study conclusions and caveats: Fewer insertions marked abundant cord blood beta clonotypes; young adult naive trended weakly, memory not at all. In drawing conclusions, the study used cross-sectional statistical analysis and did not follow the same donors. Model-predicted out-of-frame TCR alpha sharing fell below observed values in monozygotic twins.

Turning to this clonotype: Its target is not known.

A template switching step contributed a universal primer site, while unique molecular identifiers were present in the cDNA. TCRdb re-called the 5' RACE reads through MiXCR, storing one row per CDR3 protein. The sample yields just under 650,000 distinct CDR3 sequences, 7.1% seen once. CDR3 length equals 16 residues. Trimming took 4 bases from V and 0 from J; bases not matched to a gene: 5. These data were also filed under a second study, of yellow fever vaccine responses in identical twins.

The receptor comes from a woman aged 18-29 years in good health. V is TRBV12-3 or TRBV12-4 and J is TRBJ2-3, with 9 bases that match TRBD2. Sample: PBMCs. The CDR3 loop is CASSWRLAASTDTQYF. The DNA of the CDR3 is TGTGCCAGCAGTTGGAGACTAGCGGCTAGCACAGATACGCAGTATTTT.